This entry lists 23 T cell receptor beta chains sequenced from one sample in a study of control samples from healthy donors and cancer patients (TCRdb year 2020). The method was the immunoSEQ multiplex PCR assay. This immuneACCESS table, as held by TCRdb, lists in-frame sequences with V and J called but not all clones. Of the missing ones, under half trace to an unresolved V gene in checked studies; the others have no known cause. Counted in this sample were about 40,000 clones; around nine tenths of them appeared once. Approximately 3.8% of the sample lies in the top ten. The sequencing input was blood. The receptors originated from a woman aged 45 to 65 in good health.

The rearrangement uses TRBV28 and TRBJ1-1, with 9 positions matching TRBD1. Losses at the gene ends were 2 bases for V and 4 bases for J; bases not matched to a gene: 5. Germline V gives CDR1 MDHEN, CDR2 SYDVKM. This CDR3 spans 15 amino acids. CDR3 sequence: CASSLPRTGVTEAFF. The CDR3 DNA reads TGTGCCAGCAGTTTACCCCGGACAGGGGTCACTGAAGCTTTCTTT.

This clone is a singleton in its sample. The rearrangement joins TRBV29-1 to TRBJ1-2; TRBD1 might be the D (6 bases). Germline V CDR1 and CDR2: SQVTM, ANQGSEA. Trimming cost V 2 bases and J 8 bases, with 21 bases left between them. The CDR3 has 15 amino acids. CDR3 DNA sequence: TGCAGCGTTGAATCCCACGGGGGCGCGGCGGGGGGCTACACCTTC. Translation: CSVESHGGAAGGYTF.

The chain recombines TRBV7-3 with TRBJ2-1, with D perhaps TRBD1 (5 bases). Germline assignment: CDR1 SGHTA and CDR2 FQGTGA. V dropped 4 bases and J dropped 1 base, with 5 bases sitting between them. This CDR3 spans 13 amino acids. The CDR3 here is CASSWTSYNEQFF. The DNA of the CDR3 is TGTGCCAGCAGCTGGACATCCTACAATGAGCAGTTCTTC.

This chain joins TRBV12-3 or TRBV12-4 and TRBJ1-1, with 7 bases lining up with TRBD1. Trimming cost V 4 bases and J 11 bases; bases outside gene matches: 4. The CDR3 contains 11 residues. CDR3 DNA sequence: TGTGCCAGCAGTTGGGACAGCTGGGCTTTCTTT. Translated, it gives CASSWDSWAFF.

This chain joins TRBV9 and TRBJ1-3; 7 bases are shared with TRBD1. Germline CDR1 and CDR2: SGDLS and YYNGEE. This CDR3 has 15 amino acids. Germline trimming cut 7 bases from V and 4 bases from J; bases unmatched to any gene: 11. In nucleotides, the CDR3 is TGTGCCAGCGGACAGGAGCCCTTCGCCGGAAACACCATATATTTT. Translation: CASGQEPFAGNTIYF.

This sequence joins TRBV6-2 or TRBV6-3 and TRBJ2-1, with a weak D call TRBD1 (5 bases). Trimming removed 6 bases from V and 0 bases from J, with 15 bases in between. Germline-derived CDR1 and CDR2 are MNHEY and SVGEGT. This CDR3 contains 16 residues. The CDR3 coding sequence is TGTGCCAGCAGCCCTTCCAGGGCGTCCTCCTACAATGAGCAGTTCTTC. Translation gives CASSPSRASSYNEQFF.

V is TRBV6-2 or TRBV6-3 and J is TRBJ2-7; D is uncertain. The CDR3 sequence is 13 residues long. V was shortened by 4 bases and J by 0 bases, with 7 bases between the two germline ends. CDR1 is MNHEY and CDR2 is SVGEGT in the germline V gene. The CDR3 DNA reads TGTGCCAGCAGTTGGGCAGGCTCCTACGAGCAGTACTTC. Its protein is CASSWAGSYEQYF.

The chain recombines TRBV24-1 with TRBJ2-1, with D possibly TRBD2 on 5 matching bases. Trimming left V 4 bases short and J 8 bases short, with 20 bases between. The CDR3 totals 16 residues. The germline V gene encodes CDR1 KGHDR and CDR2 SFDVKD. The CDR3 DNA is TGTGCCACCAGTGAAAGGACGGGGTCGGTGATGGATGAGCAGTTCTTC. Its protein is CATSERTGSVMDEQFF.

A few counts support this clone. The chain is built from TRBV21-1 and TRBJ2-7; TRBD1 is the table's D call, not checked against the DNA. TRBV21-1 is termed a pseudogene. The CDR3 runs to 16 residues. The DNA for the CDR3 is TGTGCCAGCACCACACCCCCGTCGACAGCTGACTACGAGCAGTACTTC. Translating gives CASTTPPSTADYEQYF.

This sequence joins TRBV7-2 and TRBJ2-7, with 8 bases identical to TRBD2. Germline V gives CDR1 SGHTA, CDR2 FQGNSA. The CDR3 covers 14 residues. Trimming cost V 6 bases and J 3 bases; bases outside gene matches: 7. The CDR3 coding sequence is TGTGCCAGCAGGAAGGGCGGGGGGTACTACGAGCAGTACTTC. Residues: CASRKGGGYYEQYF.

The chain employs TRBV19 and TRBJ2-2; 9 bases map to TRBD1. The germline CDR1 and CDR2 sequences are LNHDA and SQIVND (reference sequence). The CDR3 is 17 amino acids. Germline trimming cut 7 bases from V and 0 bases from J; bases unmatched to any gene: 9. Here the CDR3 reads CASTKDRGAPNTGELFF. The CDR3 DNA sequence: TGTGCCAGTACCAAGGACAGGGGCGCCCCGAACACCGGGGAGCTGTTTTTT.

V and J are TRBV27 and TRBJ2-1, with TRBD2 identical over 12 bases. Trimming at V came to 6 bases and at J to 5 bases, leaving 11 bases not matched to a gene. The V gene's germline CDR1 is MNHEY and CDR2 SMNVEV (reference sequence). The CDR3 loop spans 17 amino acids. In nucleotides, the CDR3 is TGTGCCAGCAGAGGGATCGGACTAGCGGGGAATCACAATGAGCAGTTCTTC. It encodes CASRGIGLAGNHNEQFF.

This clone showed up just once. V and J are TRBV27 and TRBJ1-2, with TRBD1 identical over 7 bases. Looked up from germline, CDR1 is MNHEY and CDR2 is SMNVEV (reference sequence). The CDR3 is made up of 15 amino acids. The V segment lost 8 bases and the J segment 4 bases; nucleotides outside the gene matches: 13. In nucleotides, the CDR3 is TGTGCCAGCGGCTTGACAGGGAAGAGCAGCTATGGCTACACCTTC. Translation gives CASGLTGKSSYGYTF.

V gene TRBV6-6 combines with J gene TRBJ1-2; TRBD1 matches at 8 bases. V lost 0 bases, J lost 4 bases, and 4 bases stayed unmatched. The CDR3 is made up of 15 amino acids. Germline loops: CDR1 MNHNY, CDR2 SVGAGI (reference sequence). The CDR3: CASSYSPDRVYGYTF. The CDR3 DNA reads as TGTGCCAGCAGTTACTCACCGGACAGGGTCTATGGCTACACCTTC.

CDR3 sequence: CASSRTVSNQPQHF. As DNA, the CDR3 is TGTGCCAGCAGCAGGACCGTTAGCAATCAGCCCCAGCATTTT. J is TRBJ1-5 and V is TRBV28, with D uncertain. Trimming left V 6 bases short and J 0 bases short, with 9 bases between. The CDR3 has 14 amino acids. Germline-derived CDR1 and CDR2 are MDHEN and SYDVKM.

The chain couples TRBV19 to TRBJ1-5, with no clear D. CDR3 length equals 13 residues. Germline V gives CDR1 LNHDA, CDR2 SQIVND (reference sequence). Trimming pared 1 base from V and 7 bases from J, leaving 8 bases between. CDR3: CASSIVGGQPQHF. The CDR3 region has the DNA TGTGCCAGTAGTATAGTCGGCGGCCAGCCCCAGCATTTT.

The chain couples TRBV6-2 or TRBV6-3 to TRBJ1-1; TRBD1 might be the D (5 bases). Germline lookup yields CDR1 MNHEY and CDR2 SVGEGT. This CDR3 spans 14 amino acids. The V gene lost 0 bases and the J gene lost 5 bases, with 10 bases spanning the gap. The CDR3: CASSYSTQGTEAFF. The CDR3 bases are TGTGCCAGCAGTTACTCGACCCAGGGTACTGAAGCTTTCTTT.

The chain couples TRBV10-3 to TRBJ1-1; 7 nucleotides line up with TRBD1. Losses at the gene ends were 5 bases for V and 6 bases for J; bases not matched to a gene: 3. Germline-derived CDR1 and CDR2 are ENHRY and SYGVKD. The CDR3 consists of 12 residues. CDR3: CAISYTGAEAFF. CDR3 bases: TGTGCCATCAGTTACACAGGGGCTGAAGCTTTCTTT.

V is TRBV3-1 (or the pseudogene TRBV3-2) and J is TRBJ2-3; maybe TRBD1 (6 bases). The CDR3 has 14 residues. Trimming pared 5 bases from V and 5 bases from J, leaving 14 bases between. Germline lookup yields CDR1 LGHDT and CDR2 YNNKEL (reference sequence). This CDR3 reads CASSYVWGQDTQYF. For the CDR3, the DNA is TGTGCCAGCAGCTACGTCTGGGGGCAAGATACGCAGTATTTT.

The table lists this clone with a count of one. The V and J genes are TRBV28 and TRBJ2-5, with 13 bases that match TRBD2. Per germline, CDR1 MDHEN and CDR2 SYDVKM. This CDR3 is 16 amino acids long. Unmatched junction bases numbered 7, after V lost 7 bases and J lost 2 bases. The CDR3: CASTIQLAGGQETQYF. Here the CDR3 DNA reads TGTGCCAGCACCATCCAACTAGCGGGGGGGCAAGAGACCCAGTACTTC.

The V and J genes are TRBV3-1 (or the pseudogene TRBV3-2) and TRBJ1-3; 7 bases align to TRBD1. The CDR3 sequence is 14 residues long. V was pared by 4 bases and J by 8 bases, with 8 bases of the junction left unmatched. Per germline, CDR1 LGHDT and CDR2 YNNKEL (reference sequence). DNA of the CDR3: TGTGCCAGCAGCCCTAGACAGGGTTGGGACACCATATATTTT. It specifies CASSPRQGWDTIYF.

The chain links TRBV11-2 to TRBJ1-1; D ambiguous. The germline CDR1 and CDR2 sequences are SGHAT and FQNNGV. V gave up 5 bases and J gave up 2 bases, with 6 bases separating them. The CDR3 runs 12 residues. The CDR3 region is CASSPRNTEAFF. In DNA, the CDR3 is TGTGCCAGCAGCCCCAGAAACACTGAAGCTTTCTTT.

This clone was recorded only once. This chain joins TRBV6-5 and TRBJ2-7; D possibly corresponds to TRBD1 (5 bases). Germline CDR1 is MNHEY and CDR2 is SVGAGI. The CDR3 spans 14 residues. Between the trimmed V and J ends, which lost 2 bases and 3 bases, there was a span of 11 bases. CDR3: CASSYADIGYEQYF. The CDR3 DNA is TGTGCCAGCAGTTACGCGGACATTGGCTACGAGCAGTACTTC.